These 18 T cell receptor beta chains came from one sample sequenced in a study of blood T cell repertoires in COVID-19. TCRdb's table, derived via immunoSEQ multiplex PCR, lists solely in-frame clones and lacks some. The sample has about 240,000 clones; 75% to 90% are singletons. The sample taken for sequencing was peripheral blood. The receptor source for this set is a man aged 55 to 70 who had recovered from COVID-19.

This chain connects TRBV10-3 to TRBJ2-1; 9 nucleotides match TRBD1. The V and J ends lost 6 bases and 7 bases, in that order; junction bases with no gene match: 10. Germline V CDR1 and CDR2: ENHRY, SYGVKD. This CDR3 has 15 amino acids. This chain's CDR3 is CAIRKTTGGLNEQFF. The CDR3 DNA follows: TGTGCCATCAGAAAAACGACAGGGGGATTGAATGAGCAGTTCTTC.

CDR3 sequence: CASSSTGIRETQYF. The CDR3 DNA is TGTGCCAGCAGCTCAACAGGGATAAGAGAGACCCAGTACTTC. The chain employs TRBV5-6 and TRBJ2-5; D possibly corresponds to TRBD1 (6 bases). The CDR3 sequence is 14 residues long. The germline V gene encodes CDR1 SGHDT and CDR2 YYEEEE. Between the trimmed V and J ends, which lost 3 bases and 4 bases, there was a span of 13 bases.

This clone appeared once. The chain links TRBV2 to TRBJ1-2; D may be TRBD1 (6 bases). The CDR3 extends over 14 amino acids. Per germline, CDR1 SNHLY and CDR2 FYNNEI. Deletions cut 6 bases from V and 0 bases from J, with 11 bases between. CDR3 amino acids: CASSGQTPNYGYTF. CDR3 DNA sequence: TGTGCCAGCAGCGGACAGACTCCTAACTATGGCTACACCTTC.

The rearrangement joins TRBV5-1 to TRBJ1-3; D may be TRBD1 (6 bases). The ends were cut back, 4 bases at V and 1 base at J, with 9 bases in the middle. Germline assignment: CDR1 SGHRS and CDR2 YFSETQ. The CDR3 covers 14 residues. DNA of the CDR3: TGCGCCAGCAGCCCAGGGGCTTCTGGAAACACCATATATTTT. It encodes CASSPGASGNTIYF.

The chain links TRBV11-2 to TRBJ1-2; the D is unclear. V lost 5 bases and J lost 0, with 7 bases in between. Germline V gene sequence: CDR1 SGHAT, CDR2 FQNNGV. The CDR3 consists of 13 residues. This CDR3 is CASSATTNYGYTF. CDR3 sequence (DNA): TGTGCCAGCAGCGCTACTACTAACTATGGCTACACCTTC.

The rearrangement joins TRBV5-6 to TRBJ2-1; D possibly corresponds to TRBD1 (6 bases). The CDR3 consists of 16 residues. V shed 2 bases and J shed 3 bases, with 15 bases lying between them. Germline CDR1 is SGHDT and CDR2 is YYEEEE. In DNA form, the CDR3 reads TGTGCCAGCAGCTTAATAACAGGGAGTAACTACAATGAGCAGTTCTTC. It is translated as CASSLITGSNYNEQFF.

The chain links TRBV3-1 (or the pseudogene TRBV3-2) to TRBJ1-1, with D possibly matching TRBD1 (6 bases). Germline V lookup: CDR1 LGHDT, CDR2 YNNKEL (reference sequence). The CDR3 loop spans 14 amino acids. The ends were cut back, 2 bases at V and 3 bases at J, with 10 bases in the middle. The CDR3 here is CASSQRGMDTEAFF. CDR3 sequence (DNA): TGTGCCAGCAGCCAAAGGGGGATGGACACTGAAGCTTTCTTT.

V is TRBV5-1 and J is TRBJ2-1, with 10 positions matching TRBD2. This CDR3 spans 14 amino acids. J lost 6 bases, V lost 4 bases, and 4 bases had no gene match. The germline V gene encodes CDR1 SGHRS and CDR2 YFSETQ. The CDR3 bases are TGCGCCAGCAGCCCGGCTAGCGGGGGCAATGAGCAGTTCTTC. It is translated as CASSPASGGNEQFF.

V is TRBV2 and J is TRBJ2-2, with D perhaps matching TRBD1 (5 bases). Per germline, CDR1 SNHLY and CDR2 FYNNEI. This CDR3 has 13 residues. The V end was cut by 3 bases, the J end by 3 bases, with 5 bases between. The CDR3 DNA reads as TGTGCCAGCAGTGACAGGGACACCGGGGAGCTGTTTTTT. Translated: CASSDRDTGELFF.

This clone was counted between two and nine times. V gene TRBV5-1 combines with J gene TRBJ2-2; 11 bases match TRBD2. V was pared by 4 bases and J by 3 bases, with 5 bases of the junction left unmatched. The CDR3 loop spans 16 amino acids. Per the germline V gene, CDR1 is SGHRS and CDR2 is YFSETQ. This CDR3 is CASSVTSGADTGELFF. CDR3 sequence (DNA): TGCGCCAGCAGCGTGACTAGCGGGGCTGACACCGGGGAGCTGTTTTTT. Full variable domain (outside the CDR3, taken from reference TRBV5-1 and TRBJ2-2): KAGVTQTPRYLIKTRGQQVTLSCSPISGHRSVSWYQQTPGQGLQFLFEYFSETQRNKGNFPGRFSGRQFSNSRSEMNVSTLELGDSALYLCASSVTSGADTGELFFGEGSRLTVL.

V usage is TRBV6-6 and J usage is TRBJ2-6; D perhaps matches TRBD1 (6 bases). The CDR3 sequence is 17 residues long. Trimming shortened V by 5 bases and J by 0 bases, and 14 bases separated the two germline ends. CDR1 is MNHNY, CDR2 SVGAGI, per germline (reference sequence). The CDR3 sequence is CASSLTGSNSGANVLTF. For the CDR3, the DNA is TGTGCCAGCAGTCTAACAGGGTCCAACTCTGGGGCCAACGTCCTGACTTTC.

J is TRBJ1-1 and V is TRBV5-1, with D possibly matching TRBD1 (6 bases). The V gene's germline CDR1 is SGHRS and CDR2 YFSETQ. V was clipped by 2 bases and J by 1 base, with 9 bases between them. The length of the CDR3 is 14 residues. In DNA, the CDR3 is TGCGCCAGCAGCTTCCTGACAGGGAACACTGAAGCTTTCTTT. It translates to CASSFLTGNTEAFF.

The chain uses TRBV5-1 and TRBJ2-2, with a tentative D call TRBD1 (7 bases). V was cut by 3 bases and J by 4 bases, with 13 bases left in between. The germline CDR1 and CDR2 sequences are SGHRS and YFSETQ. The CDR3 covers 15 residues. The CDR3 loop reads CASSSQGGFTGELFF. CDR3 DNA: TGCGCCAGCAGCTCCCAGGGGGGTTTCACCGGGGAGCTGTTTTTT.

This chain joins TRBV3-1 (or the pseudogene TRBV3-2) and TRBJ1-2; 8 bases match TRBD1. The CDR3 totals 14 residues. CDR1 is LGHDT, CDR2 YNNKEL, per germline (reference sequence). After removal of 6 bases from V and 4 bases from J, the junction contained 7 bases not matched to a gene. CDR3 sequence reads: CASSLSTGGYGYTF. The DNA of the CDR3 is TGTGCCAGCAGTCTTTCAACAGGGGGCTATGGCTACACCTTC.

The V gene is TRBV19, the J gene TRBJ2-7; D unresolved. The ends were cut back, 5 bases at V and 1 base at J, with 12 bases in the middle. CDR1 is LNHDA, CDR2 SQIVND, per germline (reference sequence). The CDR3 is made up of 14 amino acids. The CDR3 loop is CASSSGSSSYEQYF. In DNA form, the CDR3 reads TGTGCCAGTAGTTCGGGTAGTTCATCCTACGAGCAGTACTTC.

The chain joins TRBV7-2 to TRBJ1-2; 9 positions agree with TRBD1. CDR1 and CDR2 from the germline V gene are SGHTA and FQGNSA. This CDR3 is built from 15 residues. Trimming cost V 5 bases and J 3 bases; bases outside gene matches: 7. The CDR3 coding sequence is TGTGCCAGCAGCCCCAACAGGGGGCCTTACTATGGCTACACCTTC. This sequence encodes CASSPNRGPYYGYTF.

CDR3 bases: TGTGCCAGCAGTTTTCGGACTAGCTATGAGCAGTTCTTC. This gives the protein CASSFRTSYEQFF. The rearrangement links TRBV7-8 to TRBJ2-1; TRBD2 matches 8 bases. The ends lost 6 bases at V and 8 bases at J; junction bases unmatched: 6. Germline V gene sequence: CDR1 SGHVS, CDR2 FQNEAQ. This CDR3 spans 13 amino acids.

The chain recombines TRBV5-5 with TRBJ1-4, with TRBD1 as a possible D gene (6 bases). With 2 bases removed from V and 4 bases from J, the gap between germline ends came to 12 bases. The V gene's germline CDR1 is SGHKS and CDR2 YYEKEE (reference sequence). The CDR3 has 15 amino acids. The chain's CDR3 is CASSFLGAGNEKLFF. Written as DNA, the CDR3 is TGTGCCAGCAGCTTTCTGGGGGCTGGTAATGAAAAACTGTTTTTT. The full variable domain, rest sourced from reference TRBV5-5 and TRBJ1-4, is DAGVTQSPTHLIKTRGQQVTLRCSPISGHKSVSWYQQVLGQGPQFIFQYYEKEERGRGNFPDRFSARQFPNYSSELNVNALLLGDSALYLCASSFLGAGNEKLFFGSGTQLSVL.